The 11 T cell receptor beta chains given below trace back to one sample, sequenced in a study of human T cells and chemical hapten exposure. TCRdb re-called the RACE reads through MiXCR, storing one row per CDR3 protein. The sample contains over 85,000 distinct CDR3 sequences, about 8.7% of which appear only once. Time point defined: healthy volunteer bleed at 2 weeks. Researchers extracted total RNA from unfractionated whole blood. The specimen sequenced was whole blood. Receptors originate from a female donor in good health. Some clones in this sample may be carry-over from other donors' samples.

This clonotype was recorded many times. This chain connects TRBV30 to TRBJ2-3, with D unresolved. The CDR3 runs to 13 residues. The V and J ends lost 1 base and 8 bases respectively, with 13 bases between them. Per the germline V gene, CDR1 is GTSNPN and CDR2 is SVGIG (reference sequence). The CDR3 DNA follows: TGTGCCTGGAGTGAAGTCTGGGAAGGTACGCAGTATTTT. Its protein is CAWSEVWEGTQYF.

The gene calls are TRBV7-8 and TRBJ2-1; D call uncertain. Germline V gene sequence: CDR1 SGHVS, CDR2 FQNEAQ. The CDR3 is made up of 16 amino acids. Between the trimmed V and J ends, which lost 2 bases and 0 bases, there was a span of 11 bases. This CDR3 reads CASSLSRIGSYNEQFF. The CDR3 DNA reads TGTGCCAGCAGCTTATCGAGAATTGGCTCCTACAATGAGCAGTTCTTC.

This clonotype was found a few times. In nucleotides, the CDR3 is TGCAGCGTTACCGGGGAAGGGGGCAACGAGCAGTACTTC. It codes for CSVTGEGGNEQYF. The rearrangement uses TRBV29-1 and TRBJ2-7; TRBD1 matches at 7 bases. The CDR3 is made up of 13 amino acids. Trimming removed 5 bases from V and 5 bases from J; junction bases left unmatched: 9. The germline V gene encodes CDR1 SQVTM and CDR2 ANQGSEA.

This clonotype was detected a few times. This chain uses TRBV7-7 with TRBJ2-2; D remains ambiguous. V dropped 1 base and J dropped 0 bases, with 3 bases sitting between them. The CDR3 runs 14 residues. Looked up from germline, CDR1 is SSHAT and CDR2 is FNYEAQ (reference sequence). The CDR3 coding sequence is TGTGCCAGCAGCTTAGACGCGAACACCGGGGAGCTGTTTTTT. Protein sequence: CASSLDANTGELFF. The whole variable domain, filled in from reference TRBV7-7 and TRBJ2-2, reads GAGVSQSPRYKVTKRGQDVTLRCDPISSHATLYWYQQALGQGPEFLTYFNYEAQPDKSGLPSDRFSAERPEGSISTLTIQRTEQRDSAMYRCASSLDANTGELFFGEGSRLTVL.

The table lists this clonotype with a few counts. The chain couples TRBV3-1 to TRBJ1-1; D possibly corresponds to TRBD1 (5 bases). Germline CDR1 reads LGHDT; CDR2 reads YNNKEL (reference sequence). Trimming left V 2 bases short and J 5 bases short, with 9 bases between. There are 13 residues in the CDR3. The CDR3 loop is CASSQKGRTEAFF. CDR3 coding DNA: TGTGCCAGCAGCCAAAAGGGGCGGACTGAAGCTTTCTTT.

The rearrangement joins TRBV3-1 to TRBJ2-7; 9 bases are shared with TRBD2. The CDR3 length is 14 residues. The junction had 4 bases not matched to a gene; V was cut back by 4 bases and J by 3 bases. CDR1 is LGHDT and CDR2 is YNNKEL in the germline V gene (reference sequence). The CDR3: CASSLRTSVYEQYF. DNA for the CDR3: TGTGCCAGCAGCCTTCGGACTAGCGTCTACGAGCAGTACTTC.

The chain combines TRBV7-2 with TRBJ2-7, with 10 bases lining up with TRBD1. The CDR3 totals 15 residues. The ends lost 6 bases at V and 3 bases at J; junction bases unmatched: 8. CDR1 and CDR2 (germline): SGHTA, FQGNSA. The CDR3 DNA reads TGTGCCAGCAGACCAGCCGGGACAGGGGTCTACGAGCAGTACTTC. Translation gives CASRPAGTGVYEQYF.

This clonotype was observed a handful of times. The CDR3: CASSSLSGNTIYF. In nucleotides, the CDR3 is TGTGCCAGCAGCTCCTTATCTGGAAACACCATATATTTT. This chain uses TRBV14 with TRBJ1-3; D is uncertain. Germline V gene lookup returns CDR1 SGHDN and CDR2 FVKESK. V dropped 5 bases and J dropped 1 base, with 6 bases sitting between them. The CDR3 length is 13 residues.

V usage is TRBV20-1 and J usage is TRBJ2-1; 10 bases map to TRBD2. This CDR3 region has 17 residues. Germline CDR1 is DFQATT and CDR2 is SNEGSKA (reference sequence). Trimming took 0 bases from V and 5 from J; bases not matched to a gene: 10. The DNA of the CDR3 is TGCAGTGCTAGAGATATAACGGGGCTAGCGGGAGACAATGAGCAGTTCTTC. It yields the protein CSARDITGLAGDNEQFF.

This clonotype was detected only a few times. The chain links TRBV12-3 or TRBV12-4 to TRBJ2-7; 7 bases align to TRBD2. V was clipped by 3 bases and J by 2 bases; unmatched bases: 7. This CDR3 has 15 residues. The CDR3 DNA sequence: TGTGCCAGCAGTTTTCGGGGAGGGGATCCCTACGAGCAGTACTTC. This gives the protein CASSFRGGDPYEQYF.

The genes are TRBV5-1 and TRBJ2-1; D gene ambiguous. The V end was cut by 4 bases, the J end by 4 bases, with 6 bases between. This CDR3 is built from 12 residues. The germline V gene has CDR1 SGHRS and CDR2 YFSETQ. CDR3 protein: CASSLRYNEQFF. The DNA of the CDR3 is TGCGCCAGCAGCCTGAGGTACAATGAGCAGTTCTTC.